A single sample gave rise to the 5 T cell receptor beta chains below, sequenced in a study of monozygotic twins with inflammatory bowel disease. TCRdb reprocessed the 5' RACE reads and stores each CDR3 protein as one record, lacking DNA. The sample holds around 380,000 distinct CDR3 sequences. The sequenced material came from blood. These receptors were collected from a human donor with ulcerative colitis or Crohn's disease, or a healthy co-twin of an affected twin (not recorded which).

The CDR3 sequence is CASSISGTGGHNEQFF. V is TRBV19 and J is TRBJ2-1; TCRdb picks TRBD1, but there is no DNA to check that call. CDR1 and CDR2 from the germline V gene are LNHDA and SQIVND (reference sequence). The CDR3 contains 16 residues.

This sequence joins TRBV7-9 and TRBJ1-1; no DNA is available, so the TRBD1 call from TCRdb remains unchecked. There are 11 residues in the CDR3. Germline lookup yields CDR1 SEHNR and CDR2 FQNEAQ (reference sequence). The CDR3 sequence is CASSSSPGAFF.

The V gene is TRBV7-7, the J gene TRBJ2-1. The CDR3 sequence is 16 residues long. Germline V gene lookup returns CDR1 SSHAT and CDR2 FNYEAQ (reference sequence). Here the CDR3 reads CASSLSAGGTYNEQFF.

This chain connects TRBV7-9 to TRBJ1-6; TCRdb's D call of TRBD1 is untestable without DNA. This CDR3 region has 15 residues. Looked up from germline, CDR1 is SEHNR and CDR2 is FQNEAQ (reference sequence). This chain's CDR3 is CASSFGDRLNSPLHF.

The V and J genes are TRBV5-1 and TRBJ2-1; TCRdb lists TRBD2, though no DNA is available to test this call. The CDR3 sequence is 17 residues long. Germline CDR1 reads SGHRS; CDR2 reads YFSETQ. The CDR3 region is CASSPMGLAISYNEQFF.